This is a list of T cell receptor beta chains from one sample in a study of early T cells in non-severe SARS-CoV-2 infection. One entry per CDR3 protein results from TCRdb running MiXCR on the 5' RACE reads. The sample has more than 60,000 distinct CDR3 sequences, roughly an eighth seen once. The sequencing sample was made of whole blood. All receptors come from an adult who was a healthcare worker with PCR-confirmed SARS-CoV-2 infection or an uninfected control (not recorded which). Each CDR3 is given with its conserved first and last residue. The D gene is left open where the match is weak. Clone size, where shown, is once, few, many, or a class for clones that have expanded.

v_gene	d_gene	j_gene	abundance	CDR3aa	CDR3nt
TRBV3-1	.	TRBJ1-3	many	CASSLLTGNSGNTIYF	TGTGCCAGCAGCCTCCTCACAGGGAACTCTGGAAACACCATATATTTT
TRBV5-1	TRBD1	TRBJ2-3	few	CASSQRQGDIDTQYF	TGCGCCAGCAGCCAAAGACAGGGGGATATAGATACGCAGTATTTT
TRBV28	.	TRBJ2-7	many	CASLGPSYEQYF	TGTGCCAGCCTCGGTCCTTCCTACGAGCAGTACTTC
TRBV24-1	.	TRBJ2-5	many	CATVGGEGGYQETQYF	TGTGCCACCGTTGGGGGTGAGGGGGGCTACCAAGAGACCCAGTACTTC
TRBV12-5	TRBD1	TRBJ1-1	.	CASGLVREQGIFFPEAFF	TGTGCTAGTGGTTTGGTAAGGGAACAGGGGATATTTTTCCCTGAAGCTTTCTTT
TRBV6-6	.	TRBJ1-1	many	CASSYPSSSYLNTEAFF	TGTGCCAGCAGTTACCCCTCGAGCAGCTACCTGAACACTGAAGCTTTCTTT
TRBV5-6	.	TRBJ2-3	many	CASSLVNSAGGGDTQYF	TGTGCCAGCAGCTTGGTCAATTCGGCAGGGGGAGGAGATACGCAGTATTTT
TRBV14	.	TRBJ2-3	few	CASSQENGWDTQYF	TGTGCCAGCAGCCAAGAAAATGGTTGGGATACGCAGTATTTT
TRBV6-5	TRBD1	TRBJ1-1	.	CASSLQGADTEAFF	TGTGCCAGCAGTTTACAGGGGGCGGACACTGAAGCTTTCTTT
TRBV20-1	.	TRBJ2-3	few	CSANDGATDTQYF	TGCAGTGCTAATGATGGGGCCACAGATACGCAGTATTTT
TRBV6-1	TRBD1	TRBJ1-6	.	CASSLRDREGSPLHF	TGTGCCAGCAGTCTAAGGGACAGGGAGGGATCACCCCTCCACTTT
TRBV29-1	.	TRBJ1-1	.	CSVGGTGTSVQSFF	TGCAGCGTTGGCGGGACCGGGACCTCCGTACAATCTTTCTTT
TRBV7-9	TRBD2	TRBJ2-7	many	CASSPRTSGRASYEQYF	TGTGCCAGCAGCCCTAGGACTAGCGGGAGGGCTTCCTACGAGCAGTACTTC
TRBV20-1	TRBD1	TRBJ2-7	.	CSARGQGRGYEQYF	TGCAGTGCGCGGGGACAGGGACGTGGGTACGAGCAGTACTTC
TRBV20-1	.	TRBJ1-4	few	CSARAGASEKLFF	TGCAGTGCTAGAGCAGGGGCCAGCGAAAAACTGTTTTTT
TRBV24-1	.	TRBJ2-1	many	CATSEAYNEQFF	TGTGCCACCAGTGAGGCATACAATGAGCAGTTCTTC
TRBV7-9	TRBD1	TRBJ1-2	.	CASSGQGILYGYTF	TGTGCCAGCTCTGGACAGGGAATCCTCTATGGCTACACCTTC
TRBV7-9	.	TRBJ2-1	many	CASSLVPGVDEQFF	TGTGCCAGCAGCTTAGTTCCGGGGGTAGATGAGCAGTTCTTC
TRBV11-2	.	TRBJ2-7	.	CASSLVPLVGSYEQYF	TGTGCCAGCAGCTTAGTCCCCCTCGTGGGTTCCTACGAGCAGTACTTC
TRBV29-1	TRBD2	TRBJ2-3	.	CSVEGTSGASTDTQYF	TGCAGCGTTGAGGGGACTAGCGGGGCGAGCACAGATACGCAGTATTTT
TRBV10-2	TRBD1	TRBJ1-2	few	CASTRTGEDYGYTF	TGCGCCAGCACTCGGACAGGGGAGGACTATGGCTACACCTTC
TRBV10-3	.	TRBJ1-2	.	CAISGQNYGYTF	TGTGCCATCAGTGGACAGAACTATGGCTACACCTTC
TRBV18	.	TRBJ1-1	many	CASSAAAENTEAFF	TGTGCCAGCTCTGCAGCCGCGGAGAACACTGAAGCTTTCTTT
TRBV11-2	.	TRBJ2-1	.	CASSTHKGGLYNEQFF	TGTGCCAGCAGCACTCACAAGGGGGGATTATACAATGAGCAGTTCTTC
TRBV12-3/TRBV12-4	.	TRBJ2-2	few	CASSFTRRRVHPGELFF	TGTGCCAGCAGTTTCACCCGACGTAGGGTGCACCCCGGGGAGCTGTTTTTT
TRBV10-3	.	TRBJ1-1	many	CAISVDYGGTEAFF	TGTGCCATCAGCGTGGACTACGGGGGCACTGAAGCTTTCTTT
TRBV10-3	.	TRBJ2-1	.	CAIRHSQGNNEQFF	TGTGCCATCAGACACAGCCAAGGCAACAATGAGCAGTTCTTC
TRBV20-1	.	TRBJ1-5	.	CSARARRGSQPQHF	TGCAGTGCTAGAGCTCGCCGAGGTTCTCAGCCCCAGCATTTT